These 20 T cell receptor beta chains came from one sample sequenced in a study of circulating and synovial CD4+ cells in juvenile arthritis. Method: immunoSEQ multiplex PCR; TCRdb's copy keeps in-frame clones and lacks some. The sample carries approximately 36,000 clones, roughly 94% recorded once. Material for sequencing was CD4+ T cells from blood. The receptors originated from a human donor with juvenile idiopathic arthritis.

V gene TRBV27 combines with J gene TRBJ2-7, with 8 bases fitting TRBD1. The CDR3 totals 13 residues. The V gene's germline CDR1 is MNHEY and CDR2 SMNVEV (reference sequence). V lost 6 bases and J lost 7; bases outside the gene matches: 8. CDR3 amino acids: CASSGGDRGEQYF. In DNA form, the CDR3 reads TGTGCCAGCAGCGGCGGCGACAGGGGTGAGCAGTACTTC.

The CDR3 reads CASSYSTSGDPQETQYF. In DNA form, the CDR3 reads TGTGCCAGCAGTTACTCGACTAGCGGGGACCCCCAAGAGACCCAGTACTTC. This chain uses TRBV6-7 with TRBJ2-5, with TRBD2 matching over 11 bases. TRBV6-7 is filed as an ORF, its function uncertain. This CDR3 is built from 17 residues. With V trimmed by 0 bases and J by 1 base, 4 bases remained unmatched.

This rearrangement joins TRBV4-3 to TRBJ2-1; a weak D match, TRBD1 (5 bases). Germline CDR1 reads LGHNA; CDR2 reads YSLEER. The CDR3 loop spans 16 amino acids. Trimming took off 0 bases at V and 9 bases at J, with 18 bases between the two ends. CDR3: CASSQDMGIGVSEQFF. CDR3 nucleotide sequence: TGCGCCAGCAGCCAAGATATGGGGATAGGGGTTTCTGAGCAGTTCTTC.

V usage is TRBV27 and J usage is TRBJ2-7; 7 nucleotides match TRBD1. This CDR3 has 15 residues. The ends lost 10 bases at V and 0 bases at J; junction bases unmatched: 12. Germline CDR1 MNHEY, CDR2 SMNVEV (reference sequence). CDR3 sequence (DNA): TGTGCCACCCGACGGGGACAGCAAAGCTCCTACGAGCAGTACTTC. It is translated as CATRRGQQSSYEQYF.

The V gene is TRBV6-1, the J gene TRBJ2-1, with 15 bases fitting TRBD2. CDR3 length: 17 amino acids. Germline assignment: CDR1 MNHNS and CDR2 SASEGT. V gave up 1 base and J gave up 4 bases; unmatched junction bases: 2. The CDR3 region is CASSEGGTSGGYNEQFF. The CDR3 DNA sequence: TGTGCCAGCAGTGAAGGGGGGACTAGCGGGGGGTACAATGAGCAGTTCTTC.

The CDR3 nucleotides read TGTGCCAGCTCACCCTTTCCGGGGGTCAGGGAGACCCAGTACTTC. Protein: CASSPFPGVRETQYF. The chain couples TRBV18 to TRBJ2-5; perhaps TRBD2 as D (6 bases). This CDR3 is 15 amino acids long. The germline V gene encodes CDR1 KGHSH and CDR2 LQKENI. The V and J ends lost 3 bases and 5 bases respectively, with 16 bases between them. Using reference TRBV18 and TRBJ2-5 for the parts outside the CDR3, the full variable domain is NAGVMQNPRHLVRRRGQEARLRCSPMKGHSHVYWYRQLPEEGLKFMVYLQKENIIDESGMPKERFSAEFPKEGPSILRIQQVVRGDSAAYFCASSPFPGVRETQYFGPGTRLLVL.

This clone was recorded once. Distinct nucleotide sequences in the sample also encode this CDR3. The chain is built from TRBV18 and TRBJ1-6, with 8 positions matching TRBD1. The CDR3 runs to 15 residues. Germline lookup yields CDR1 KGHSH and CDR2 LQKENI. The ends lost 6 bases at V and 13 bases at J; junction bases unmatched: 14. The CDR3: CASSPGQTGESPLHF. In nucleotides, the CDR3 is TGTGCCAGCTCTCCCGGCCAGACAGGGGAATCCCCCCTCCACTTT.

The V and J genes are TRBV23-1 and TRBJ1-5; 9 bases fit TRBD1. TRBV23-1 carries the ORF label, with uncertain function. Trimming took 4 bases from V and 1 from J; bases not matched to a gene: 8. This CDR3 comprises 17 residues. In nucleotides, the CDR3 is TGCGCCAGCAGTCTGGGTACAGGGGGCGCGAGCAATCAGCCCCAGCATTTT. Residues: CASSLGTGGASNQPQHF.

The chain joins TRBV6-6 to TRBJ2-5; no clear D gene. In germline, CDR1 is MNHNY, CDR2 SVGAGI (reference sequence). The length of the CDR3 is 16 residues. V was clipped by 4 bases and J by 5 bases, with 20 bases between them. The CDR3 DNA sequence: TGTGCCAGCAGTTCCGACCGAATTCGGGTTTCCGAGACCCAGTACTTC. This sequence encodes CASSSDRIRVSETQYF.

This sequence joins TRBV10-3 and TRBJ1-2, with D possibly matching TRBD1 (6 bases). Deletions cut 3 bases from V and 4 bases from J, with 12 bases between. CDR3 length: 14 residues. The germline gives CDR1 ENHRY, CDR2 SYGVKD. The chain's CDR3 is CAISDRTDSYGYTF. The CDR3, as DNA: TGTGCCATCAGTGACCGGACAGACAGCTATGGCTACACCTTC.

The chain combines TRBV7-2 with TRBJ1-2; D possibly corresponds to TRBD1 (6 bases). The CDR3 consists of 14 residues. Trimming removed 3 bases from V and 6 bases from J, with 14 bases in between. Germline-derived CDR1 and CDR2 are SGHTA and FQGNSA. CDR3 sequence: CASSLAGQMNGYTF. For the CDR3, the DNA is TGTGCCAGCAGCTTGGCCGGACAGATGAATGGCTACACCTTC.

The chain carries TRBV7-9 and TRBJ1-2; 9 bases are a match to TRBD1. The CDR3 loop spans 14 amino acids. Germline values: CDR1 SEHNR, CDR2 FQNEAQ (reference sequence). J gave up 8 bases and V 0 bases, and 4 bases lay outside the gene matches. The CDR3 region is CASSLAGTGKGYTF. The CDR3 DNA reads TGTGCCAGCAGCTTAGCCGGGACAGGGAAAGGCTACACCTTC.

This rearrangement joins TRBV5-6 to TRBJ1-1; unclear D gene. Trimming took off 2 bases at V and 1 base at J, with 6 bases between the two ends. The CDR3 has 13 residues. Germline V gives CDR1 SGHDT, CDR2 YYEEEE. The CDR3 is CASSFRENTEAFF. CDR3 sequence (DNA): TGTGCCAGCAGCTTTAGAGAGAACACTGAAGCTTTCTTT.

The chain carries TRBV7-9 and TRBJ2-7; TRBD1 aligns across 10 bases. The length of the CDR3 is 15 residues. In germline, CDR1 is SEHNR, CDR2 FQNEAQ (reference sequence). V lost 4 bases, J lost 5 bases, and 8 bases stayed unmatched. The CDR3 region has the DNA TGTGCCAGCAGCTCATCCGGGACAGGGGACCACGAGCAGTACTTC. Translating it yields CASSSSGTGDHEQYF.

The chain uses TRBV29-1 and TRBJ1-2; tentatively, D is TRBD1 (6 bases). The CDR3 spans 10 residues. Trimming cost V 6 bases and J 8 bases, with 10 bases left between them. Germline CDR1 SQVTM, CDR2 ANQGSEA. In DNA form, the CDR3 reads TGCAGCGTGGCGACAGGCGGCTACACCTTC. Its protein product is CSVATGGYTF.

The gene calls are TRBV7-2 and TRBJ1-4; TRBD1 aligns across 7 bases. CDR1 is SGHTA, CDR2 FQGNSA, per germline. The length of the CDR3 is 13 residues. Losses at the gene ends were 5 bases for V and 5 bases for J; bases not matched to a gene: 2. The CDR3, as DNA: TGTGCCAGCAGCAGGGACAGAAATGAAAAACTGTTTTTT. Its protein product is CASSRDRNEKLFF. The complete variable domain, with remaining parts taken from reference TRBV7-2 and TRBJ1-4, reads GAGVSQSPSNKVTEKGKDVELRCDPISGHTALYWYRQSLGQGLEFLIYFQGNSAPDKSGLPSDRFSAERTGGSVSTLTIQRTQQEDSAVYLCASSRDRNEKLFFGSGTQLSVL.

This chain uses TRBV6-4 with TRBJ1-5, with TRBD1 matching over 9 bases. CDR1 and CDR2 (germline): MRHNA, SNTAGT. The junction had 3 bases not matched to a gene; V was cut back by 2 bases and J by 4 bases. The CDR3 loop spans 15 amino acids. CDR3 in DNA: TGTGCCAGCAGTGACGCCGGACAGGGGAATCAGCCCCAGCATTTT. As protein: CASSDAGQGNQPQHF.

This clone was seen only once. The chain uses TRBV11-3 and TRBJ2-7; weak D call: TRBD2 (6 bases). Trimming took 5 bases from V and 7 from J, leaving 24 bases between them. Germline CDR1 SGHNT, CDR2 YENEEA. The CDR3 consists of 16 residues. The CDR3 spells CASSLPRRDHFGEQYF. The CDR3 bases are TGTGCCAGCAGCCTCCCAAGGCGGGACCACTTTGGGGAGCAGTACTTC.

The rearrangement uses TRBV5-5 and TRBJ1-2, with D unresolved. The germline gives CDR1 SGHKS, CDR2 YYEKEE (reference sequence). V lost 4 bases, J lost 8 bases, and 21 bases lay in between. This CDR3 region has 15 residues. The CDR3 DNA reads TGTGCCAGCAGCCCTGGCCCTGGAGGTGAGGAAGGCTACACCTTC. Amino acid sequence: CASSPGPGGEEGYTF.

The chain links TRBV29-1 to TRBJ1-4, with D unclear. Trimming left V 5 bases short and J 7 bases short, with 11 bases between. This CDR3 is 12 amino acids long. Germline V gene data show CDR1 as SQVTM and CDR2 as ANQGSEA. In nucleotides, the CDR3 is TGCAGCGTTCGAGGGAGAAGTGAAAAACTGTTTTTT. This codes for CSVRGRSEKLFF.